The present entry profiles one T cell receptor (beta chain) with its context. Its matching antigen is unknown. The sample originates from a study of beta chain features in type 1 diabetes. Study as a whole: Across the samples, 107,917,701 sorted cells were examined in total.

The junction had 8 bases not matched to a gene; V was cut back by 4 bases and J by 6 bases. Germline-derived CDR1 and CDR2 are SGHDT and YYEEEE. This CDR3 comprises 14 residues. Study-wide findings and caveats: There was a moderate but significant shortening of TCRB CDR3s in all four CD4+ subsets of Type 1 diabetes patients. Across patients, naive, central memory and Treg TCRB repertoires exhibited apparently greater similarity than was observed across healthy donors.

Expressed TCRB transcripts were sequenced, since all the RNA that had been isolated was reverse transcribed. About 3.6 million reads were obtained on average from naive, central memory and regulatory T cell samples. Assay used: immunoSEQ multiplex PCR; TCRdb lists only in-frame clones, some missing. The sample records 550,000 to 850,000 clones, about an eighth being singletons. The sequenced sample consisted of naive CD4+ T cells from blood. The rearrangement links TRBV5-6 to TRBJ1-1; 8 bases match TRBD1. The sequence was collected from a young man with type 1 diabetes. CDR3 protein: CASSETGDWAEAFF. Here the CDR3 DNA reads TGTGCCAGCAGCGAGACAGGGGATTGGGCTGAAGCTTTCTTT. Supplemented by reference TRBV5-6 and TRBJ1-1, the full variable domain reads DAGVTQSPTHLIKTRGQQVTLRCSPKSGHDTVSWYQQALGQGPQFIFQYYEEEERQRGNFPDRFSGHQFPNYSSELNVNALLLGDSALYLCASSETGDWAEAFFGQGTRLTVV.